What follows describes a single T cell receptor (beta chain). Antigen: not known. Sequencing used immunoSEQ multiplex PCR; TCRdb keeps in-frame clones, though not all of them. There are around 30,000 clones in the sample; roughly 80% occur only once, and around a fifth lies in the top ten. This sample was included in a study of OX40 agonist ivuxolimab in advanced cancers. As for the study in general: Participants, 82.7% male, averaged roughly 55 years of age, ranging from roughly 20 to 79. General study findings and limits: With doses of 0.1 to 3.0 mg/kg, CD4+ and CD8+ blood T cells had undergone clonal expansion by week 6.

Germline-derived CDR1 and CDR2 are LGHNA and YSLEER. The CDR3 has 16 amino acids. Trimming removed 0 bases from V and 5 bases from J, with 16 bases in between. The rearrangement links TRBV4-3 to TRBJ1-1; a possible D gene is TRBD1 (5 bases). This sequence originates from an adult with an advanced solid tumor such as melanoma, head and neck, liver or kidney cancer. The sequencing used CD4+ or CD8+ T cells sorted from blood, collected in a trial of the OX40 agonist ivuxolimab. The chain's CDR3 is CASSQESAGTKTEAFF. Here the CDR3 DNA reads TGCGCCAGCAGCCAAGAGTCCGCAGGGACGAAGACTGAAGCTTTCTTT.